The 24 T cell receptor beta chains in this list originate from one sample, sequenced in a study of blood T cell repertoires in COVID-19. TCRdb keeps only in-frame clones here, not all; method: immunoSEQ multiplex PCR. Of about 100,000 clones listed, around 91% were seen once; the top ten hold roughly 7%. Sequencing used peripheral blood. These receptor sequences come from a man younger than 30 with COVID-19, enrolled during active disease.

This clone has just one count. The chain combines TRBV6-2 or TRBV6-3 with TRBJ1-1; no reliable D call. The germline V and J ends were trimmed by 4 bases and 5 bases, with 14 bases remaining between them. CDR3 length equals 14 residues. Per the germline V gene, CDR1 is MNHEY and CDR2 is SVGEGT. Written as DNA, the CDR3 is TGTGCCAGCAGTTCCGCGGGAATGAGGACTGAAGCTTTCTTT. Amino acid sequence: CASSSAGMRTEAFF.

This rearrangement joins TRBV10-2 to TRBJ2-7; D gene uncertain. The V end was cut by 3 bases, the J end by 0 bases, with 6 bases between. The CDR3 covers 13 residues. Germline values: CDR1 WSHSY, CDR2 SAAADI. The CDR3 reads CASSDASSYEQYF. The CDR3 DNA is TGCGCCAGCAGTGACGCCAGCTCCTACGAGCAGTACTTC.

The chain recombines TRBV15 with TRBJ1-1; 11 bases map to TRBD1. This CDR3 region has 15 residues. V lost 1 base, J lost 8 bases, and 6 bases stayed unmatched. The germline V gene has CDR1 LNHNV and CDR2 YYDKDF (reference sequence). CDR3 DNA: TGTGCCACCAGCAGAGGCGGACAGGGGGCAACCGAAGCTTTCTTT. This translates into CATSRGGQGATEAFF.

This chain connects TRBV7-8 to TRBJ2-7; no definite D call. V shed 1 base and J shed 0 bases, with 4 bases lying between them. The CDR3 is made up of 13 amino acids. Per the germline V gene, CDR1 is SGHVS and CDR2 is FQNEAQ. The CDR3 is CASSLGLSYEQYF. CDR3 nucleotides: TGTGCCAGCAGCTTAGGACTCTCCTACGAGCAGTACTTC.

V usage is TRBV5-5 and J usage is TRBJ2-7; TRBD1 might be the D (6 bases). The V end lost 1 base, the J end lost 6 bases, and 14 bases lay between the germline ends. The CDR3 has 14 residues. Looked up from germline, CDR1 is SGHKS and CDR2 is YYEKEE (reference sequence). For the CDR3, the DNA is TGTGCCAGCAGCTTGTTACAGGGCAGCGGCGAGCAGTACTTC. Translated, it gives CASSLLQGSGEQYF.

This chain joins TRBV7-8 and TRBJ2-7, with 10 positions matching TRBD2. Germline loops: CDR1 SGHVS, CDR2 FQNEAQ. This CDR3 region has 15 residues. After removal of 5 bases from V and 3 bases from J, the junction contained 7 bases not matched to a gene. CDR3 coding DNA: TGTGCCAGCAGCCCGGTAGTAGCGGGAGGCTACGAGCAGTACTTC. Translated: CASSPVVAGGYEQYF.

V gene TRBV5-1 combines with J gene TRBJ2-6, with TRBD2 matching over 10 bases. This CDR3 spans 18 amino acids. V lost 4 bases to trimming and J lost 3 bases; unmatched junction nucleotides: 10. Germline assignment: CDR1 SGHRS and CDR2 YFSETQ. The CDR3 loop reads CASSRVLAGADGANVLTF. The DNA of the CDR3 is TGCGCCAGCAGCCGTGTCCTAGCGGGAGCTGATGGGGCCAACGTCCTGACTTTC.

In DNA, the CDR3 is TGTGCCAGCAGTTTTTCGAGACAAGGCCCCGTCTACACCTTC. Translated, it gives CASSFSRQGPVYTF. The chain has TRBV28 and TRBJ1-2, with D hard to call. Germline values: CDR1 MDHEN, CDR2 SYDVKM. The CDR3 has 14 residues. Trimming pared 3 bases from V and 10 bases from J, leaving 18 bases between.

The chain is built from TRBV18 and TRBJ2-7; tentative D call: TRBD2 (6 bases). Germline CDR1 reads KGHSH; CDR2 reads LQKENI. Trimming took 3 bases from V and 2 from J, leaving 20 bases between them. The CDR3 contains 17 residues. The CDR3 DNA is TGTGCCAGCTCACCCCAAGCTAGCGACCGATGGCCCTACGAGCAGTACTTC. The encoded protein is CASSPQASDRWPYEQYF.

This rearrangement joins TRBV6-5 to TRBJ2-7; perhaps TRBD2 as D (5 bases). In germline, CDR1 is MNHEY, CDR2 SVGAGI. This CDR3 is 12 amino acids long. The V end was cut by 2 bases, the J end by 10 bases, with 12 bases between. DNA for the CDR3: TGTGCCAGCAGTTACAACATGAGGGTCCAGTACTTC. Translating gives CASSYNMRVQYF.

J is TRBJ2-2 and V is TRBV4-3, with a weak D call TRBD1 (5 bases). The CDR3 is 14 residues long. V was shortened by 2 bases and J by 5 bases, with 9 bases between the two germline ends. CDR1 is LGHNA and CDR2 is YSLEER in the germline V gene. The CDR3 DNA is TGCGCCAGCAGCCAAACCCAGGGTACCGGGGAGCTGTTTTTT. Translation gives CASSQTQGTGELFF.

The chain uses TRBV2 and TRBJ2-1; 7 nucleotides match TRBD1. Germline V gene lookup returns CDR1 SNHLY and CDR2 FYNNEI. The CDR3 spans 14 residues. Unmatched junction bases numbered 6, after V lost 6 bases and J lost 4 bases. The CDR3 region is CASSSQGVYNEQFF. The CDR3 DNA is TGTGCCAGCAGCTCCCAGGGGGTTTACAATGAGCAGTTCTTC.

This clone appeared a few times. The rearrangement links TRBV7-9 to TRBJ2-1, with 10 nucleotides matching TRBD2. The CDR3 loop spans 16 amino acids. Germline V gene lookup returns CDR1 SEHNR and CDR2 FQNEAQ (reference sequence). The J segment lost 9 bases and the V segment lost 3 bases, leaving 11 bases of the junction unmatched. The DNA of the CDR3 is TGTGCCAGCAGCTTCAGAGCGGGAGGGCCGTCCAGTGAGCAGTTCTTC. This codes for CASSFRAGGPSSEQFF.

The sample holds a few counts of this clone. This chain links TRBV7-3 with TRBJ2-7; tentative D call: TRBD1 (6 bases). The V and J ends lost 5 bases and 3 bases respectively, with 14 bases between them. Per germline, CDR1 SGHTA and CDR2 FQGTGA. The CDR3 is 14 residues long. The CDR3 nucleotides are TGTGCCAGCAGCCCACGTCCAGGGGACTACGAGCAGTACTTC. It encodes CASSPRPGDYEQYF.

The chain has TRBV4-3 and TRBJ2-7; TRBD2 might be the D (5 bases). Germline CDR1 and CDR2: LGHNA and YSLEER. The length of the CDR3 is 14 residues. V gave up 0 bases and J gave up 6 bases, with 12 bases separating them. CDR3: CASSQDEGAGEQYF. For the CDR3, the DNA is TGCGCCAGCAGCCAAGATGAGGGCGCGGGCGAGCAGTACTTC.

V and J are TRBV5-4 and TRBJ1-3; D unresolved. Germline CDR1 is SGHNT and CDR2 is YYREEE (reference sequence). This CDR3 contains 15 residues. Trimming removed 3 bases at V and 0 bases at J, with 10 bases between. The CDR3 sequence is CASSSTMSSGNTIYF. CDR3 in DNA: TGTGCCAGCAGCTCCACCATGAGCTCTGGAAACACCATATATTTT.

The chain's CDR3 is CASRETWGGPSPTEAFF. The CDR3 DNA follows: TGTGCCAGCAGGGAGACATGGGGAGGACCCAGTCCCACTGAAGCTTTCTTT. This chain connects TRBV27 to TRBJ1-1; D is uncertain. Germline assignment: CDR1 MNHEY and CDR2 SMNVEV (reference sequence). Between the trimmed V and J ends, which lost 6 bases and 4 bases, there was a span of 24 bases. CDR3 length: 17 amino acids.

The V call is TRBV18, the J call TRBJ2-7, with D perhaps TRBD2 (7 bases). The V end was cut by 2 bases, the J end by 6 bases, with 17 bases between. Germline V gene lookup returns CDR1 KGHSH and CDR2 LQKENI. The CDR3 is 15 amino acids. In DNA form, the CDR3 reads TGTGCCAGCTCACCAAGGGGGGAGGGCCTCCTCGAGCAGTACTTC. Translating gives CASSPRGEGLLEQYF.

The chain joins TRBV5-8 to TRBJ2-7, with D hard to call. Germline V lookup: CDR1 SGHTS, CDR2 YDEGEE. The ends were cut back, 0 bases at V and 0 bases at J, with 4 bases in the middle. This CDR3 is 13 amino acids long. CDR3 bases: TGTGCCAGCAGCTTGGTCAGCTCCTACGAGCAGTACTTC. It specifies CASSLVSSYEQYF.

This clone has a single count. V usage is TRBV29-1 and J usage is TRBJ2-7, with 10 bases fitting TRBD2. Looked up from germline, CDR1 is SQVTM and CDR2 is ANQGSEA. The V segment lost 4 bases and the J segment 0 bases; nucleotides outside the gene matches: 3. The CDR3 spans 14 residues. The CDR3: CSVVPSGSSYEQYF. The CDR3 nucleotides read TGCAGCGTTGTCCCTAGCGGGAGCTCCTACGAGCAGTACTTC.

The rearrangement links TRBV13 to TRBJ1-5; unclear D gene. V gave up 5 bases and J gave up 5 bases, with 13 bases separating them. The germline CDR1 and CDR2 sequences are PRHDT and FYEKMQ (reference sequence). The CDR3 spans 14 residues. CDR3 DNA: TGTGCCAGCAGCATCGGAACGGGGTATCAGCCCCAGCATTTT. It specifies CASSIGTGYQPQHF.

This sequence joins TRBV4-1 and TRBJ1-2; 8 positions match TRBD1. CDR1 and CDR2 (germline): MGHRA, YSYEKL. This CDR3 has 15 amino acids. Trimming cost V 4 bases and J 2 bases; bases outside gene matches: 6. The CDR3 coding sequence is TGCGCCAGCAGCCCCGGACAGGGAAGGAACTATGGCTACACCTTC. Protein product: CASSPGQGRNYGYTF.

The V call is TRBV18, the J call TRBJ2-7, with TRBD1 identical over 8 bases. The germline gives CDR1 KGHSH, CDR2 LQKENI. The CDR3 contains 16 residues. The ends lost 3 bases at V and 3 bases at J; junction bases unmatched: 10. The CDR3 coding sequence is TGTGCCAGCTCACCGTGGACAGGGTATAGTCACTACGAGCAGTACTTC. Translating gives CASSPWTGYSHYEQYF.

This clone was observed once. J is TRBJ2-7 and V is TRBV3-1 (or the pseudogene TRBV3-2), with TRBD1 as a possible D gene (5 bases). The CDR3 is 12 residues long. The germline V gene encodes CDR1 LGHDT and CDR2 YNNKEL (reference sequence). The ends were cut back, 0 bases at V and 7 bases at J, with 7 bases in the middle. CDR3 region: CASSQDWTEQYF. Here the CDR3 DNA reads TGTGCCAGCAGCCAAGACTGGACAGAGCAGTACTTC.